These T cell receptor beta chains were read from a single sample in a study of monozygotic twins with inflammatory bowel disease. TCRdb reprocessed the 5' RACE reads, with one entry per CDR3 protein and no DNA. Recorded for this sample: roughly 300,000 distinct CDR3 sequences. The sample consisted of blood. The receptors here all came from a human donor with ulcerative colitis or Crohn's disease, or a healthy co-twin of an affected twin (not recorded which). Each CDR3 is given with its conserved first and last residue.

TRBJ2-5	TRBV6-1	CASSEVGLEVETQYF
TRBJ1-1	TRBV6-5	CASSSGGKNTEAFF
TRBJ1-2	TRBV7-2	CASSLGPTKNYGYTF
TRBJ1-3	TRBV30	CAWSRRQAAIYF
TRBJ1-1	TRBV19	CASKDLRSMNTEAFF
TRBJ2-1	TRBV24-1	CATSEGQGGNEQFF
TRBJ2-1	TRBV7-8	CASSHPGVPNGVDEQFF
TRBJ2-2	TRBV7-2	CASSLAPRHTGELFF
TRBJ1-6	TRBV2	CASSVYPENSPLHF
TRBJ1-1	TRBV5-6	CASSSWDRGLENTEAFF